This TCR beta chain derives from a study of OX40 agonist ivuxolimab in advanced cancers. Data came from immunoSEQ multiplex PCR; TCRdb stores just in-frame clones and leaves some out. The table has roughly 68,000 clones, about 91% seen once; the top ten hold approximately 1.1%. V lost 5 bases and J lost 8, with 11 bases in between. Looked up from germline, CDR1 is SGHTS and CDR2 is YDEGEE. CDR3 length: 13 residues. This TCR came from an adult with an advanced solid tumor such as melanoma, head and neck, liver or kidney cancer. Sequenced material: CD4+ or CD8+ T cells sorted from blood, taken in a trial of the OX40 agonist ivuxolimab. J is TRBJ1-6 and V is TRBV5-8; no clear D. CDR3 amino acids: CASSLRPDSPLHF. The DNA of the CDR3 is TGTGCCAGCAGTCTCCGTCCAGATTCACCCCTCCACTTT.